These 2 T cell receptor beta chains were all obtained from the same sample, sequenced in a study of shared clonotypes between healthy human individuals. Clones were sequenced by immunoSEQ multiplex PCR, and TCRdb holds only the in-frame ones, with some missing. The repertoire holds 2.3 million or so clones, approximately 93% seen once, with 0.39% in the top ten. The sample consisted of naive CD4+ T cells from PBMCs. As for subset: CD45RA+ positively selected. The receptors were sampled from a man between 18 and 29 years old in good health. Some clones in this sample may be carry-over from other donors' samples.

This clone came up once. The rearrangement joins TRBV5-1 to TRBJ1-1; D call uncertain. CDR1 is SGHRS, CDR2 YFSETQ, per germline. The CDR3 has 13 residues. The V end lost 1 base, the J end lost 4 bases, and 8 bases lay between the germline ends. The CDR3 DNA is TGCGCCAGCAGCTTGATGGTGGGCACTGAAGCTTTCTTT. Encoded protein: CASSLMVGTEAFF. Full variable domain (outside the CDR3, taken from reference TRBV5-1 and TRBJ1-1): KAGVTQTPRYLIKTRGQQVTLSCSPISGHRSVSWYQQTPGQGLQFLFEYFSETQRNKGNFPGRFSGRQFSNSRSEMNVSTLELGDSALYLCASSLMVGTEAFFGQGTRLTVV.

This clone came up once. V usage is TRBV6-4 and J usage is TRBJ2-1; 11 bases align to TRBD2. Germline V CDR1 and CDR2: MRHNA, SNTAGT. The V gene end was trimmed by 10 bases and the J gene end by 2 bases; junction bases not matched to a gene: 7. This CDR3 comprises 15 residues. CDR3 loop: CATPGLAEPYNEQFF. Here the CDR3 DNA reads TGTGCCACTCCGGGACTAGCGGAACCCTACAATGAGCAGTTCTTC.